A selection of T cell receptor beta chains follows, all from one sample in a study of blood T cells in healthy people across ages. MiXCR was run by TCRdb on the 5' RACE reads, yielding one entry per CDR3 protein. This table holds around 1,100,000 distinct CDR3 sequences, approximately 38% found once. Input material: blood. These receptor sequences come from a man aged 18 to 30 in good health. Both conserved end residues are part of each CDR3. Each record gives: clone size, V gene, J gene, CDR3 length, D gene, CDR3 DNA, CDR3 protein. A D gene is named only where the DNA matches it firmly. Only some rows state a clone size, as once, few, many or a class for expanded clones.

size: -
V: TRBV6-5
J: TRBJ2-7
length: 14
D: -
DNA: TGTGCCAGCGCTGAGCGGGTTCCCTACAATGAGCAGTACTTC
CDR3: CASAERVPYNEQYF

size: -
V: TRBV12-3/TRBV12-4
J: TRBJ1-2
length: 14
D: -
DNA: TGTGCCAGCAGTGTAGAGGAGTCACTATATGGCTACACCTTC
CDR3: CASSVEESLYGYTF

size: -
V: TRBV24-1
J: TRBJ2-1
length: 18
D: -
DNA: TGTGCCACCAGTGACCCTGACCCGGGATCGAGCTCCTACAATGAGCAGTTCTTC
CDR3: CATSDPDPGSSSYNEQFF

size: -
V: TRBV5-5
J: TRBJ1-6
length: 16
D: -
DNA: TGTGCCAGCAGCTTGGCGGAGACCCTCTATAATTCACCCCTCCACTTT
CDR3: CASSLAETLYNSPLHF

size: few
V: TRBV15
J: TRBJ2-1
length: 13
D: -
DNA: TGTGCCACCAGCACCACCGTCAGTCCTGAGCAGTTCTTC
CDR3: CATSTTVSPEQFF

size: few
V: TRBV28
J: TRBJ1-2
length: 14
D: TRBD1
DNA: TGTGCCAGCAGCCAACTACAGGGGGCTGGTGGCTACACCTTC
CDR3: CASSQLQGAGGYTF

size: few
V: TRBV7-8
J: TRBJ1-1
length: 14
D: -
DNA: TGTGCCAGCAGCTTAGTCGGCCGAGGACTAGAAGCTTTCTTT
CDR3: CASSLVGRGLEAFF

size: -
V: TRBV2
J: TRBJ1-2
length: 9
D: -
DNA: TGTGCCAGTGGGGGGATCTACACCTTC
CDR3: CASGGIYTF

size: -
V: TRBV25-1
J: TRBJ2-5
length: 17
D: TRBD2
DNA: TGTGCCAGCAGTGACCTTCTAGCGGGGCTGTACCAAGAGACCCAGTACTTC
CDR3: CASSDLLAGLYQETQYF

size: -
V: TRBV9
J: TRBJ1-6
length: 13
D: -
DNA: -
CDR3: CASSVGDGSPPHF

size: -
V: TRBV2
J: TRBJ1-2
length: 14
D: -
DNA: TGTGCCAGCAGTCCCAAACAGGGAGCGGATGGCTACACCTTC
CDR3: CASSPKQGADGYTF

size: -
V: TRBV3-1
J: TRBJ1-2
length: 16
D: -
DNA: TGTGCCAGCAGCCAACGGACAGACGTCCTTAACTATGGCTACACCTTC
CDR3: CASSQRTDVLNYGYTF

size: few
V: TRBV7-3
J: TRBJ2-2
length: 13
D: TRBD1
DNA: TGTGCCACAAGACAGGGTATTACCGGGGAGCTGTTTTTT
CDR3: CATRQGITGELFF

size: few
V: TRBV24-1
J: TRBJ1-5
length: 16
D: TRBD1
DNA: TGTGCCACCAGTGACTCCAGACAGGGTTTCCATCAGCCCCAGCATTTT
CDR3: CATSDSRQGFHQPQHF

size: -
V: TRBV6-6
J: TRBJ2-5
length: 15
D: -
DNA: TGTGCCAGCAGTTATTTGGGGGACGCGGTCGAGACCCAGTACTTC
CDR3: CASSYLGDAVETQYF

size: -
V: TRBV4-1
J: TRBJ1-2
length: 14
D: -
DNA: TGCGCCAGCAGCCAAGCTCCCTGGAGTGGCGGCTACACCTTC
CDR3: CASSQAPWSGGYTF

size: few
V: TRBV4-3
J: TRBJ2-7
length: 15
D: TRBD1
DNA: TGCGCCAGCAGCCACGGGACAGGGTTGTCCTACGAGCAGTACTTC
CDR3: CASSHGTGLSYEQYF

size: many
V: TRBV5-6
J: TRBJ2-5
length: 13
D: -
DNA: TGTGCCAGCAGTTCCCCGTACCAAGAGACCCAGTACTTC
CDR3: CASSSPYQETQYF

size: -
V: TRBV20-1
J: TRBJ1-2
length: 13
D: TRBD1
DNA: TGCAGTGCTTACTTCGGGACAGGGGGCGGCTACACCTTC
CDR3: CSAYFGTGGGYTF

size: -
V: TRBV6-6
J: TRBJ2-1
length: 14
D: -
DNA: TGTGCCAGCAGTTACCCCGGAAAGGACGAGACCCAGTTCTTC
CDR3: CASSYPGKDETQFF

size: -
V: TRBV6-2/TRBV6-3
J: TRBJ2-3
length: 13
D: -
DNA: TGTGCCAGCAGTTATCCGGCGAAGGATACGCAGTATTTT
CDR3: CASSYPAKDTQYF

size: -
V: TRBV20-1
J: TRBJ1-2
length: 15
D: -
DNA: TGCAGTGCTAGAGATTTTCAGGGATCCAACTATGGCTACACCTTC
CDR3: CSARDFQGSNYGYTF

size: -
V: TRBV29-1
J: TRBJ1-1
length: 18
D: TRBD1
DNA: TGCAGCATCTTCGCCCCCGGGACAGGGGCAAAGTGGGGGACTGAAGCTTTCTTT
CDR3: CSIFAPGTGAKWGTEAFF

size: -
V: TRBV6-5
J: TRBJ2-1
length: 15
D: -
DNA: TGTGCCAGCAGTTACTCGTACAGCTCCTACAATGAGCAGTTCTTC
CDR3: CASSYSYSSYNEQFF

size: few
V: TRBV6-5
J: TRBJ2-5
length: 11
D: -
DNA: TGTGCCAGCCGATCCCAGGGAGAGCAGTACTTC
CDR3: CASRSQGEQYF

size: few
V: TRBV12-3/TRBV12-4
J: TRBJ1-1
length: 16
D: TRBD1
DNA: TGTGCCAGCAGTCCCGGGACAGGGGTTTCCCTCACTGAAGCTTTCTTT
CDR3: CASSPGTGVSLTEAFF

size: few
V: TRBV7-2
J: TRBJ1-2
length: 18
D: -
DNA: TGTGCCAGCAGCTTTCGCAGCCCCAGGGACGGACTGGACTATGGCTACACCTTC
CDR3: CASSFRSPRDGLDYGYTF

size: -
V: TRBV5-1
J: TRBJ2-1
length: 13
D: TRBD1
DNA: TGCGCCAGCAGCACGGACAGGTACAATGAGCAGTTCTTC
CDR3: CASSTDRYNEQFF

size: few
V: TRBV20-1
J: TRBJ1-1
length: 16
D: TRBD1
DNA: TGCAGTGCTAGAGCCCGACAGGGGATGAAGGACACTGAAGCTTTCTTT
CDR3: CSARARQGMKDTEAFF

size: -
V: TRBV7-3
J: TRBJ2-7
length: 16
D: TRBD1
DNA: TGTGCCAGCAGTCTTACAGGGGGCTACTCCTACAATGAGCAGTACTTC
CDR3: CASSLTGGYSYNEQYF

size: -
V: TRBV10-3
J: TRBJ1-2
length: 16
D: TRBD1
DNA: TGTACCATCAGTGACCCTCCCTACAGGGGAGGAAGTGGCTACACCTTC
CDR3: CTISDPPYRGGSGYTF

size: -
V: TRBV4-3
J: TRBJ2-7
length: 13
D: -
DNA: TGCGCCAGCAGCCAAGTGTCGGAGGATGAGCAGTACTTC
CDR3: CASSQVSEDEQYF

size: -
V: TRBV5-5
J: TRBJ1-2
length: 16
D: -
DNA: TGTGCCAGCAGCCACCCCGTCGGGACGGCCGGCTATGGCCACACCTTC
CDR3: CASSHPVGTAGYGHTF

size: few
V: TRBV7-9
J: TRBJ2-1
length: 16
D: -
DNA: TGTGCCAGCAGCTTAGCGCGGGGAATCCCAGCGAATGAGCAGTTCTTC
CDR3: CASSLARGIPANEQFF

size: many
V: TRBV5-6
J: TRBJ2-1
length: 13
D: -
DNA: TGTGCCAGCAGCTTTGTAGGGGACAATGAGCAGTTCTTC
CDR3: CASSFVGDNEQFF

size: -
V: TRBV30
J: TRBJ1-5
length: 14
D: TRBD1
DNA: TGTGCCTGGAATGGCGGACAGGGCAAGCAGCCCCAGCATTTT
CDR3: CAWNGGQGKQPQHF

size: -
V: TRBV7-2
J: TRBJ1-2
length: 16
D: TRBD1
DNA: TGTGCCAGCAGCTTAGGGACAGGGGTATTTAACTATGGCTACACCTTC
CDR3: CASSLGTGVFNYGYTF

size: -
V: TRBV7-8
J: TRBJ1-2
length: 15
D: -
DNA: TGTGCCAGCAGCCCCACTGACGGGAAAGGCTATGGCTACACCTTC
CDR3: CASSPTDGKGYGYTF

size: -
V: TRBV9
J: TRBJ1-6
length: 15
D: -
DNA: TGTGCCTGCAGCGTAGATCACAGGGCTATTTCACCCCTCCACTTT
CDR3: CACSVDHRAISPLHF

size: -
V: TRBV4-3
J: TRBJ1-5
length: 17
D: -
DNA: TGCGCCAGCAGCCAAGCGCTTGACAGTAATAGCAATCAGCCCCAGCATTTT
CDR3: CASSQALDSNSNQPQHF

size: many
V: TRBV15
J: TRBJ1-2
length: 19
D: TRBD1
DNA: TGTGCCACCAGCTCCCAAGGGGCCGGACAGGGCCTAGCATTCTATGGCTACACCTTC
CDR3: CATSSQGAGQGLAFYGYTF

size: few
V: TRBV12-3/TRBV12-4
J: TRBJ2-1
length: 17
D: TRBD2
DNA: TGTGCCAGCAGGGGGAGTGTAGGGGACTACGGTCCCAATGAGCAGTTCTTC
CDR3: CASRGSVGDYGPNEQFF

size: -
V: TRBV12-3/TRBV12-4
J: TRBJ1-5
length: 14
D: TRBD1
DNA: TGTGCCAGCAGTTTAGCAGGGGGCCTTCAGCCCCAGCATTTT
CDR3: CASSLAGGLQPQHF

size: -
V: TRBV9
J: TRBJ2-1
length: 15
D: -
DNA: TGTGCCAGCAGCGTAGATGGCGGGGTGTACAATGAGCAGTTCTTC
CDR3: CASSVDGGVYNEQFF

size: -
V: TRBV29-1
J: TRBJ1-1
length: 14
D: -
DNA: TGCAGCGTGACGGGCCGCGGCGGGAACACTGAAGCTTTCTTT
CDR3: CSVTGRGGNTEAFF

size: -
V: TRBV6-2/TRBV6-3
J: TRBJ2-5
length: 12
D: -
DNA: TGTGCCAGCAGTGGGCCTCCAGGGACCCAGTACTTC
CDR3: CASSGPPGTQYF

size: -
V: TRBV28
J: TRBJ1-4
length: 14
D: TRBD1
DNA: TGTGCCAGCAGTCAAGGACAGGGGGATGAAAAACTGTTTTTT
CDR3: CASSQGQGDEKLFF

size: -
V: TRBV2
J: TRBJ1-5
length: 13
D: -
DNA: TGTGCCATCACGACGGATAGCAATCAGCCCCAGCATTTT
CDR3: CAITTDSNQPQHF

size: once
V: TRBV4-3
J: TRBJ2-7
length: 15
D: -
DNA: TGCGCCAGCAGCCAAGAATTAACGGGTTACAATGAGCAGTACTTC
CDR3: CASSQELTGYNEQYF

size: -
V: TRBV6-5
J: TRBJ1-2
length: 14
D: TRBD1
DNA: TGTGCCAGCAGCCGAAACAGGGGGCCGGAAGGCTACACCTTC
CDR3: CASSRNRGPEGYTF

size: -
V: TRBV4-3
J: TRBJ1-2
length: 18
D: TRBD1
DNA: TGCGCCAGCAGCCAAGTCCCGGGACAGGGAAGAAGGGACTATGGCTACACCTTC
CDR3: CASSQVPGQGRRDYGYTF

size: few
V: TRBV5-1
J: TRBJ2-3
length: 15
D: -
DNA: TGCGCCAGCAGCTTGTGGGGATCGTCGGCAGATACGCAGTATTTT
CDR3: CASSLWGSSADTQYF

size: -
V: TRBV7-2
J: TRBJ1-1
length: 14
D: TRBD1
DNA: TGTGCCAGCAGCTGGGACAGTGAGAACACTGAAGCTTTCTTT
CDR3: CASSWDSENTEAFF

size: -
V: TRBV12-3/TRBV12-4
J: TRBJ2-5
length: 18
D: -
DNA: TGTGCCAGCAGTTATGGCCGACAGACAGTCATGGGGGGAGAGACCCAGTACTTC
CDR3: CASSYGRQTVMGGETQYF

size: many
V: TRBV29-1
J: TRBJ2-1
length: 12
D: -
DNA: TGCAGCGTTGTGAGTAGCACGCATGAGCAGTTCTTC
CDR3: CSVVSSTHEQFF

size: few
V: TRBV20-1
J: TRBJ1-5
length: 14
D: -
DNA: TGCAGTGCTAGCCGCGGACCGAGGAATCAGCCCCAGCATTTT
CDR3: CSASRGPRNQPQHF

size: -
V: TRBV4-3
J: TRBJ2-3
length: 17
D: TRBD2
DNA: TGCGCCAGCAGCCACCAAGCGGGGGGCCTCATCACAGATACGCAGTATTTT
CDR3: CASSHQAGGLITDTQYF

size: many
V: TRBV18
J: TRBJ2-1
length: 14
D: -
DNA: TGTGCCAGCTCACCCGGACAGTCCTACAATGAGCAGTTCTTC
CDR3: CASSPGQSYNEQFF